This T cell receptor beta chain was captured in a study of T cell repertoires in cytomegalovirus infection. Turning to the study itself: Matching HLA type and CMV infection were both indicated by public TCR beta signatures.

Findings of the study overall: Totalled public TCR beta family frequency picked out people who carried CMV plus the relevant HLA. Within the response measured ex vivo, HLA-C-restricted CMV-specific TCR beta clonotypes were dominant.

One entry per CDR3 protein results from TCRdb running MiXCR on the reads. Found here are 630,000 or so distinct CDR3 sequences, approximately 24% of them singletons; the top ten hold less than 10%. The CDR3 is 14 residues long. Per the germline V gene, CDR1 is MDHEN and CDR2 is SYDVKM. The V end lost 5 bases, the J end lost 3 bases, and 12 bases lay between the germline ends. This clonotype has a handful of counts. The antigen is unknown. Source material: CD8+ T cells from PBMCs. The clonotype was recovered from a human donor in good health (CMV status not recorded). Some clones in this sample may be carry-over from other donors' samples. This rearrangement joins TRBV28 to TRBJ2-3, with D perhaps TRBD2 (7 bases). The CDR3 loop is CASSEGGPTDTQYF. DNA for the CDR3: TGTGCCAGCAGTGAGGGGGGGCCAACAGATACGCAGTATTTT. Full variable domain (outside the CDR3, taken from reference TRBV28 and TRBJ2-3): DVKVTQSSRYLVKRTGEKVFLECVQDMDHENMFWYRQDPGLGLRLIYFSYDVKMKEKGDIPEGYSVSREKKERFSLILESASTNQTSMYLCASSEGGPTDTQYFGPGTRLTVL.